This T cell receptor (beta chain) appears in the sequencing data of a study of shared T cell receptors in the human thymus. Generated by immunoSEQ multiplex PCR, the TCRdb table keeps only in-frame clones and is missing some. The sample has approximately 490,000 clones; around three quarters are singletons. These data were also reused for a study on human thymus T cells. That paper notes: Thymus tissue for the work was resected from patients undergoing corrective heart surgery. V and J genes seemed to be used with bias in thymic and blood repertoires.

The sequenced sample consisted of thymocytes. This TCR was recovered from a boy in the first two years of life with a congenital heart defect.

This CDR3 is CASSTLAGGMGEQYF. CDR3 coding DNA: TGTGCCAGCAGTACCCTAGCGGGAGGGATGGGCGAGCAGTACTTC. This rearrangement joins TRBV25-1 to TRBJ2-7; TRBD2 matches 12 bases. Germline V lookup: CDR1 MGHDK, CDR2 SYGVNS. Germline trimming cut 5 bases from V and 6 bases from J; bases unmatched to any gene: 8. The CDR3 covers 15 residues.